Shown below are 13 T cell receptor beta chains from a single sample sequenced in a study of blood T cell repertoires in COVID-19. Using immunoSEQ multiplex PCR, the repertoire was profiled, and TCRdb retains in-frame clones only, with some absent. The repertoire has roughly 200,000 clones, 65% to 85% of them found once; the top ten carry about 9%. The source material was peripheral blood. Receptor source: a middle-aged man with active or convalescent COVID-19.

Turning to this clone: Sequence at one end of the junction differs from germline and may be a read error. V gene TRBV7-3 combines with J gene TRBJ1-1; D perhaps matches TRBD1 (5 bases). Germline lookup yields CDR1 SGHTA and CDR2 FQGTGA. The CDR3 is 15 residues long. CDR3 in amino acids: CASSLDGHPNTEAFF. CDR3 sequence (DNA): TGTGCCAGCAGCTTAGACGGACACCCGAACACTGAAGCTTTTTTT. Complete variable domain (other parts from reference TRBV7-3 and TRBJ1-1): GAGVSQTPSNKVTEKGKYVELRCDPISGHTALYWYRQSLGQGPEFLIYFQGTGAADDSGLPNDRFFAVRPEGSVSTLKIQRTERGDSAVYLCASSLDGHPNTEAFFGQGTRLTVV.

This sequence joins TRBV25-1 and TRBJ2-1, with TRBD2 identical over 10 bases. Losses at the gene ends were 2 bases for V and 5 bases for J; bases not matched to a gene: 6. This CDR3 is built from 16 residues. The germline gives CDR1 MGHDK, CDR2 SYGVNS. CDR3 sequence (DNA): TGTGCCAGCAGTGAAGAACTAGCGGGGCGGGACAATGAGCAGTTCTTC. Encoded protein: CASSEELAGRDNEQFF.

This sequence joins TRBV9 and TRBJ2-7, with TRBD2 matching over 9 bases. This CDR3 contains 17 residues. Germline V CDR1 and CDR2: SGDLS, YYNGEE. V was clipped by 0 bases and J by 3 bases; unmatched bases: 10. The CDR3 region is CASSVALAGRVDYEQYF. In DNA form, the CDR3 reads TGTGCCAGCAGCGTAGCCCTAGCGGGAAGAGTAGACTACGAGCAGTACTTC. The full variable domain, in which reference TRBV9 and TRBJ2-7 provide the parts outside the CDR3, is DSGVTQTPKHLITATGQRVTLRCSPRSGDLSVYWYQQSLDQGLQFLIQYYNGEERAKGNILERFSAQQFPDLHSELNLSSLELGDSALYFCASSVALAGRVDYEQYFGPGTRLTVT.

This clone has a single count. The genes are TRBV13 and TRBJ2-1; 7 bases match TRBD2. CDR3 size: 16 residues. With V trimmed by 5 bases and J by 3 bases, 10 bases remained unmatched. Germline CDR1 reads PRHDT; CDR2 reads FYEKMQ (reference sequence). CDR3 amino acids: CASSPPSGMGYNEQFF. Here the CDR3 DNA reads TGTGCCAGCAGCCCCCCAAGCGGGATGGGCTACAATGAGCAGTTCTTC.

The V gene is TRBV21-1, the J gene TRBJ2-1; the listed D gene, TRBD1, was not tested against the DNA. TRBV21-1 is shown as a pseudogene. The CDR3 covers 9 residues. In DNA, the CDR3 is TGTGCCAGCAGCACATCCCAGTTCTTC. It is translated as CASSTSQFF.

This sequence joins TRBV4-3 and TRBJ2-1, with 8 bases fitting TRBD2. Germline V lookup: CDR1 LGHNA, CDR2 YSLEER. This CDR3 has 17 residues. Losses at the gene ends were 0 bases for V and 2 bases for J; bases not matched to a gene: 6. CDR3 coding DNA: TGCGCCAGCAGCCAAGATCCGGGGGGGACCCCCTACAATGAGCAGTTCTTC. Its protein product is CASSQDPGGTPYNEQFF.

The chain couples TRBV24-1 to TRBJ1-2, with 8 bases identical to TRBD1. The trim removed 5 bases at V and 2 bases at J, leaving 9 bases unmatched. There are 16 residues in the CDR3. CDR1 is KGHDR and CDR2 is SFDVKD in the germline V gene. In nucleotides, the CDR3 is TGTGCCACCAGTGCGGGGACAGGCCTACACAACTATGGCTACACCTTC. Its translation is CATSAGTGLHNYGYTF.

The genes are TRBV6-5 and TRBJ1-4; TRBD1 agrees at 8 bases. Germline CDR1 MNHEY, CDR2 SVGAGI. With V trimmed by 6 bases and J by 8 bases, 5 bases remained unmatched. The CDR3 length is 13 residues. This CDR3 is CASSGQGREKLFF. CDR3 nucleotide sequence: TGTGCCAGCAGCGGACAGGGTCGGGAAAAACTGTTTTTT.

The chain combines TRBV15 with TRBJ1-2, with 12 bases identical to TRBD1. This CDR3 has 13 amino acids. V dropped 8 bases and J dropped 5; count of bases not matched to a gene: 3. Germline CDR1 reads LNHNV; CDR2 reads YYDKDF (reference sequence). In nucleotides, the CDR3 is TGTGCCACCGGGACAGGGGGCTTTTATGGCTACACCTTC. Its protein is CATGTGGFYGYTF.

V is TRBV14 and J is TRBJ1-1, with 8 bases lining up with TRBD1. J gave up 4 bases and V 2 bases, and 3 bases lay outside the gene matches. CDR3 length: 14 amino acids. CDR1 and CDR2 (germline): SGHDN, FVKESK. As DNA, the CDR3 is TGTGCCAGCAGCCAACGGACAGGGACCACTGAAGCTTTCTTT. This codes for CASSQRTGTTEAFF.

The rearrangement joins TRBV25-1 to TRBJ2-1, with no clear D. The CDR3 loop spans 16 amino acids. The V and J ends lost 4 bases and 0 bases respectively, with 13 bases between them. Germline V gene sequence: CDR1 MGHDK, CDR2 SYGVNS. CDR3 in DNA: TGTGCCAGCAGTGCTAGACTTGTGAGCTCCTACAATGAGCAGTTCTTC. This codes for CASSARLVSSYNEQFF.

The CDR3 coding sequence is TGTGCCAGCAGCGCTACCGGAGCGGGGGGCCGGGATACGCAGTATTTT. This translates into CASSATGAGGRDTQYF. The V gene is TRBV7-2, the J gene TRBJ2-3, with 9 bases fitting TRBD2. Trimming at V came to 5 bases and at J to 6 bases, leaving 12 bases not matched to a gene. CDR1 is SGHTA, CDR2 FQGNSA, per germline. This CDR3 comprises 16 residues.

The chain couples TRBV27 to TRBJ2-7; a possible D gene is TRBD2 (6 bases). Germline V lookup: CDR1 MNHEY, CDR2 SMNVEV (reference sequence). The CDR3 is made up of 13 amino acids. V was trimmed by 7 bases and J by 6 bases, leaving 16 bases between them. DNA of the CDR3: TGTGCCAGCATGGTGGAGGGTTCGGGCGAGCAGTACTTC. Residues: CASMVEGSGEQYF.